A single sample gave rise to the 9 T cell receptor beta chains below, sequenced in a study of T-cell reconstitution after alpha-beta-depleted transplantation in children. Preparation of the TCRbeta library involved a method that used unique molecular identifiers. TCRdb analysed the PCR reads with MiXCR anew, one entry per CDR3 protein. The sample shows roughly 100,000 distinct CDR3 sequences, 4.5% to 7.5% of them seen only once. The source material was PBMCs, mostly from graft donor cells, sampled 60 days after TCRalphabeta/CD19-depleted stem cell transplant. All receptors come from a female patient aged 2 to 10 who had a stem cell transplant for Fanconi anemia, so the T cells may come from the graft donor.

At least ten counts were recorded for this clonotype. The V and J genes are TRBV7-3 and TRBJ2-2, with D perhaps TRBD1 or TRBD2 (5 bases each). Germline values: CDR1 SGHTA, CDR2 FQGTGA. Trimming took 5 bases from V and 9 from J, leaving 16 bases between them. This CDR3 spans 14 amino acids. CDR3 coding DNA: TGTGCCAGCAGCCGGGACCCCCGGGGACGGGAGCTGTTTTTT. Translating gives CASSRDPRGRELFF.

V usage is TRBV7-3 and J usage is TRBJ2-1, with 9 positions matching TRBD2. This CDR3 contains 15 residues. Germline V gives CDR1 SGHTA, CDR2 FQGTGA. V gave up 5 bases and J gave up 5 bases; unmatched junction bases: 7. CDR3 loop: CASSLISGGHNEQFF. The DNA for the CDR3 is TGTGCCAGCAGCCTGATTAGCGGGGGCCACAATGAGCAGTTCTTC.

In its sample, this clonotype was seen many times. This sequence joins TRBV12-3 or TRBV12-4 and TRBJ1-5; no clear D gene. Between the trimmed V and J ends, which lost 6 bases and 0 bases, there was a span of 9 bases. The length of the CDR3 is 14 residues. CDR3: CASSPQVSNQPQHF. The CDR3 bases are TGTGCCAGCAGCCCCCAGGTTAGCAATCAGCCCCAGCATTTT.

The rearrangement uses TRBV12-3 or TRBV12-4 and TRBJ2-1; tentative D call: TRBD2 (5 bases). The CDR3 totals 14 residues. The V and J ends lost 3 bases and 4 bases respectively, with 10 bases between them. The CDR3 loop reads CASSFRGWYNEQFF. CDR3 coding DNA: TGTGCCAGCAGTTTCCGGGGTTGGTACAATGAGCAGTTCTTC.

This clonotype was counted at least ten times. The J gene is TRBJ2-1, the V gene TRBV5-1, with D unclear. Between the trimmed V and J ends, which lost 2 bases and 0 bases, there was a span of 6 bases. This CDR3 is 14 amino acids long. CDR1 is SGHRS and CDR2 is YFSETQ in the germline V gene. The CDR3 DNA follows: TGCGCCAGCAGCTTTGGGCGCTCCTACAATGAGCAGTTCTTC. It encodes CASSFGRSYNEQFF.

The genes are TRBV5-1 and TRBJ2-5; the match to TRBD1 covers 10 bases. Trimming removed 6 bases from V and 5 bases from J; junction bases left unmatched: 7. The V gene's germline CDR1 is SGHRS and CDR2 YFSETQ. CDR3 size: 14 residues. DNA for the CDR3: TGCGCCAGCACCGTGACAGGGGGCGGCGAGACCCAGTACTTC. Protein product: CASTVTGGGETQYF. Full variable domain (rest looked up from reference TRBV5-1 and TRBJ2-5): KAGVTQTPRYLIKTRGQQVTLSCSPISGHRSVSWYQQTPGQGLQFLFEYFSETQRNKGNFPGRFSGRQFSNSRSEMNVSTLELGDSALYLCASTVTGGGETQYFGPGTRLLVL.

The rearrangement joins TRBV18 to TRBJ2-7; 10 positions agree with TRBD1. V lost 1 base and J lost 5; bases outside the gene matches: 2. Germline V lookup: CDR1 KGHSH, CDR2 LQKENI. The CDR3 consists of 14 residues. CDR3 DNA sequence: TGTGCCAGCTCACCACTGACAGGGGGCAACGAGCAGTACTTC. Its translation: CASSPLTGGNEQYF.

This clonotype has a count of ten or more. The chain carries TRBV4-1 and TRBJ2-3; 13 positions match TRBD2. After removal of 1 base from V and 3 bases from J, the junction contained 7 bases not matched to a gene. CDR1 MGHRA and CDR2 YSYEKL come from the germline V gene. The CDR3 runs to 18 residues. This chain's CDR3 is CASSQVGTSGATTDTQYF. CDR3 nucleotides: TGCGCCAGCAGCCAAGTCGGGACTAGCGGGGCTACTACAGATACGCAGTATTTT.

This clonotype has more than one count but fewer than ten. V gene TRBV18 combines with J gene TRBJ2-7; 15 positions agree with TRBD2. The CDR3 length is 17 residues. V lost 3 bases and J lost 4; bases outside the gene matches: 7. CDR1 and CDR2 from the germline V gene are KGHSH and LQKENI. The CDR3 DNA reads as TGTGCCAGCTCACCGTCCCGGACTAGCGGGGGGGCTTACGAGCAGTACTTC. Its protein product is CASSPSRTSGGAYEQYF. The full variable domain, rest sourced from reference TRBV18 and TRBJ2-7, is NAGVMQNPRHLVRRRGQEARLRCSPMKGHSHVYWYRQLPEEGLKFMVYLQKENIIDESGMPKERFSAEFPKEGPSILRIQQVVRGDSAAYFCASSPSRTSGGAYEQYFGPGTRLTVT.